This T cell receptor (beta chain) was captured in a study of beta chain features in type 1 diabetes. Germline assignment: CDR1 MNHEY and CDR2 SMNVEV (reference sequence). The CDR3 is 13 residues long. V was shortened by 10 bases and J by 6 bases, with 18 bases between the two germline ends. The authors reverse transcribed all of the isolated RNA, so sequencing captured expressed TCRB transcripts. TCRdb's table, derived via immunoSEQ multiplex PCR, lists solely in-frame clones and lacks some. The table includes some 180,000 clones, 13% detected once. The sequence derives from a woman under 30 in good health. The genes are TRBV27 and TRBJ1-1; D gene unclear. The specimen was central memory CD4+ T cells from blood. CDR3 nucleotide sequence: TGTGCCAACATGCACCGGGAAGACCCTGAAGCTTTCTTT. It codes for CANMHREDPEAFF.